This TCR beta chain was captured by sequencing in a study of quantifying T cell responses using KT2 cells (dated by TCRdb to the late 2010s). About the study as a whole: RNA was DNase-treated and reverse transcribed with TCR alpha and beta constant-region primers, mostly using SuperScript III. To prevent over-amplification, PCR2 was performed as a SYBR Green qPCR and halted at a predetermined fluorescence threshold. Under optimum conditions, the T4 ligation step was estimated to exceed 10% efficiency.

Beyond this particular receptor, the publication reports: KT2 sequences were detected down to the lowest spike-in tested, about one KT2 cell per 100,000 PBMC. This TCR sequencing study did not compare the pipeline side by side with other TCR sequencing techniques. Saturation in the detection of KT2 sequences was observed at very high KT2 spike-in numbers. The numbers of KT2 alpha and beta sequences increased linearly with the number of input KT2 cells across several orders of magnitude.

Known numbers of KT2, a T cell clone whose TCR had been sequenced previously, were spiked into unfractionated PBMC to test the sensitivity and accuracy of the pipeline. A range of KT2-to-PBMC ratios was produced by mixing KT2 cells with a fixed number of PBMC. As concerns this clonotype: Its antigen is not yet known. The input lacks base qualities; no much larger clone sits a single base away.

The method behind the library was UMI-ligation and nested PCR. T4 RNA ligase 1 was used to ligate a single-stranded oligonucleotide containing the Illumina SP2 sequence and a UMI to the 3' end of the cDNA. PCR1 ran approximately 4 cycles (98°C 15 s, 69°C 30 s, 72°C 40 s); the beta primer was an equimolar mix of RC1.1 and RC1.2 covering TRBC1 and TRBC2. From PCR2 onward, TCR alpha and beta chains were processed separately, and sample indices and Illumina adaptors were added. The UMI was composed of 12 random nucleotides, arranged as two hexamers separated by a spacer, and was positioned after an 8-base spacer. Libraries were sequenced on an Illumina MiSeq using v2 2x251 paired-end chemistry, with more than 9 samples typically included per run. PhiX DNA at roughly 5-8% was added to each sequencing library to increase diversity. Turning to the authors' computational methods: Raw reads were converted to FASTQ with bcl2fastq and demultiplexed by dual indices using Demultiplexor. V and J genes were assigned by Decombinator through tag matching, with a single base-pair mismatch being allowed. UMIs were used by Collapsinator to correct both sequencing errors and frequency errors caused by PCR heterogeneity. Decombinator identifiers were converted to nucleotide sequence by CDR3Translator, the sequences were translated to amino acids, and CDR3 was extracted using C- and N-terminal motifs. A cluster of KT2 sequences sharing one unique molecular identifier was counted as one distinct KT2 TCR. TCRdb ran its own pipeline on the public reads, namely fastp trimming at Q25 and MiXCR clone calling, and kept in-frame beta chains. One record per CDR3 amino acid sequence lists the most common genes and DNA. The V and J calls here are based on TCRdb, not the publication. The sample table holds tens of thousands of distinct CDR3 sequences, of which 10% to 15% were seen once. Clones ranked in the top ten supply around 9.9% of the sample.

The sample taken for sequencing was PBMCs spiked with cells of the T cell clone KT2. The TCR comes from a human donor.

In nucleotide form, the sequence is TGTGCCAGCAGCCCCAGTGGGGTGGGACCATCCTATGGCTACACCTTC. Protein translation: CASSPSGVGPSYGYTF. The rearranged segments are TRBV7-2 and TRBJ1-2; TRBD1 could be the D gene, as 5 bases match. CDR1 and CDR2 (SGHTA, FQGNSA) derive from the germline V gene. Between the V and J ends, shortened by 5 bases and 4 bases respectively, the junction contains 20 bases. Spanning cysteine to phenylalanine, the CDR3 consists of 16 amino acids. Solely the CDR3 DNA is kept, with 48 bases framed from the first base.